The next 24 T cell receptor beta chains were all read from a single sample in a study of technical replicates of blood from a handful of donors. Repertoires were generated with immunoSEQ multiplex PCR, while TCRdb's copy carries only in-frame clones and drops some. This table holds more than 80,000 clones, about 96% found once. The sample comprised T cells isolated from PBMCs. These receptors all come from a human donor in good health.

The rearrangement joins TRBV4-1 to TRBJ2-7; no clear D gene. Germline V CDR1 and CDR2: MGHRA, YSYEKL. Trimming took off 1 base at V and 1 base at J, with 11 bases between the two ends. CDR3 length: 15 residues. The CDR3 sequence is CASSQGRSESYEQYF. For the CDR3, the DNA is TGCGCCAGCAGCCAAGGGCGGAGCGAATCCTACGAGCAGTACTTC.

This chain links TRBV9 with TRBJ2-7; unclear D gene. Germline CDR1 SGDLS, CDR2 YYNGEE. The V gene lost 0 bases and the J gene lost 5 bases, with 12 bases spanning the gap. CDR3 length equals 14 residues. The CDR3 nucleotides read TGTGCCAGCAGCGTAGCCCCCTTGGGCAACGAGCAGTACTTC. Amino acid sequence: CASSVAPLGNEQYF.

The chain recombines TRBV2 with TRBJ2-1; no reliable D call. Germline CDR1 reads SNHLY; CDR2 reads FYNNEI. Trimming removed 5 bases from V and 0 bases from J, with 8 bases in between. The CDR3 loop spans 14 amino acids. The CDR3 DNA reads TGTGCCAGCAGTCGGCGGAGCTCCTACAATGAGCAGTTCTTC. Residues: CASSRRSSYNEQFF.

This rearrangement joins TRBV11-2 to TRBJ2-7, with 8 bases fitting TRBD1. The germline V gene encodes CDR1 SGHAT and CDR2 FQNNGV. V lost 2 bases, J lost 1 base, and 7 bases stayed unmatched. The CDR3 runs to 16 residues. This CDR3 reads CASSLSAGTGSYEQYF. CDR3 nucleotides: TGTGCCAGCAGCTTAAGTGCCGGGACAGGTTCCTACGAGCAGTACTTC.

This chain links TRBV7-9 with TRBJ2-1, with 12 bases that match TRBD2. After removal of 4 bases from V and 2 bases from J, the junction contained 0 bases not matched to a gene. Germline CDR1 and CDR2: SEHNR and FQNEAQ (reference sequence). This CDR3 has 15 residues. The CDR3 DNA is TGTGCCAGCAGCTCTAGCGGGGGGGCCTACAATGAGCAGTTCTTC. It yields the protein CASSSSGGAYNEQFF. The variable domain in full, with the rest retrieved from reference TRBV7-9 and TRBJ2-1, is DTGVSQNPRHKITKRGQNVTFRCDPISEHNRLYWYRQTLGQGPEFLTYFQNEAQLEKSRLLSDRFSAERPKGSFSTLEIQRTEQGDSAMYLCASSSSGGAYNEQFFGPGTRLTVL.

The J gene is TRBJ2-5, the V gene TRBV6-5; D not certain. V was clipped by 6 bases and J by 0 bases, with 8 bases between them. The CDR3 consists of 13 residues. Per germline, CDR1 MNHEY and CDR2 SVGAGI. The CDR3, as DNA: TGTGCCAGCAGAGTTGCGGACCAAGAGACCCAGTACTTC. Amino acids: CASRVADQETQYF.

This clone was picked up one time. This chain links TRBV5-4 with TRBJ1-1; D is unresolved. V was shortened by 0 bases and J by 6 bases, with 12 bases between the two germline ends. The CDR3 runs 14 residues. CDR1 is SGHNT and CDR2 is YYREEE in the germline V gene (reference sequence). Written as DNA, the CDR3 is TGTGCCAGCAGCTTGGCCAGGCAAGCTCCTGAAGCTTTCTTT. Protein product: CASSLARQAPEAFF.

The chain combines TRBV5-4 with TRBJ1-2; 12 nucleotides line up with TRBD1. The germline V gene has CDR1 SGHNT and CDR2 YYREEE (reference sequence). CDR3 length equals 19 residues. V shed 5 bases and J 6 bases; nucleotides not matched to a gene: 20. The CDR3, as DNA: TGTGCCAGCAGTCTTCTCCTCCGGGACAGGGGGCGCAATGCGGATGGCTACACCTTC. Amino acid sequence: CASSLLLRDRGRNADGYTF.

For the CDR3, the DNA is TGCAGCGTCCAGACAGGGGGCCCTGTTAGGGCTTTCTTT. Translated: CSVQTGGPVRAFF. The chain is built from TRBV29-1 and TRBJ1-1; 10 bases match TRBD1. The junction had 12 bases not matched to a gene; V was cut back by 6 bases and J by 11 bases. The germline V gene encodes CDR1 SQVTM and CDR2 ANQGSEA. The CDR3 has 13 amino acids.

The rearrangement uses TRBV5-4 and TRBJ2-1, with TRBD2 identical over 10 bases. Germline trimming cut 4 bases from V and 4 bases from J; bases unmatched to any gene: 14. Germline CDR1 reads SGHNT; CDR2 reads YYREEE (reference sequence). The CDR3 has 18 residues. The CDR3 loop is CASSIPTSGVTSYNEQFF. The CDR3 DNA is TGTGCCAGCAGCATACCTACTAGCGGGGTGACCTCTTACAATGAGCAGTTCTTC.

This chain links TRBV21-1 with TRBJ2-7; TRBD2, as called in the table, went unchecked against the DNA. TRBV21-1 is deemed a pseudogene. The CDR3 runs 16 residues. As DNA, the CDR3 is TGTGCCAGCAGGGACACCCAGCGGGGTCTCTCCTACGAGCAGTACTTC. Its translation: CASRDTQRGLSYEQYF.

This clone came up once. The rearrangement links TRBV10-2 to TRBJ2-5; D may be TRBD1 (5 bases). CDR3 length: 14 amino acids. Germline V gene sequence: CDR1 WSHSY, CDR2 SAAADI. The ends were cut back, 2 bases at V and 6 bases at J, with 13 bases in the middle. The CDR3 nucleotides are TGCGCCAGCAGTGAGAGGGGTCGGATGAAGACCCAGTACTTC. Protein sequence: CASSERGRMKTQYF.

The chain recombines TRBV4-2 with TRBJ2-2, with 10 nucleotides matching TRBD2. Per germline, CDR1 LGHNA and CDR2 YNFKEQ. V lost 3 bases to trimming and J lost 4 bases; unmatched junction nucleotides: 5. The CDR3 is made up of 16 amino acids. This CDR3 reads CASSQNPSGSTGELFF. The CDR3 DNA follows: TGTGCCAGCAGCCAGAACCCTAGCGGGAGCACCGGGGAGCTGTTTTTT.

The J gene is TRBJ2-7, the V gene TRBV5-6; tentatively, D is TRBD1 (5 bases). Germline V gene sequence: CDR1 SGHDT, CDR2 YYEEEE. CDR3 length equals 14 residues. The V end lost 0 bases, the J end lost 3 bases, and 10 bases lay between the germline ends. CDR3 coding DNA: TGTGCCAGCAGCTTGGAGGGGCAGTTCTACGAGCAGTACTTC. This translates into CASSLEGQFYEQYF.

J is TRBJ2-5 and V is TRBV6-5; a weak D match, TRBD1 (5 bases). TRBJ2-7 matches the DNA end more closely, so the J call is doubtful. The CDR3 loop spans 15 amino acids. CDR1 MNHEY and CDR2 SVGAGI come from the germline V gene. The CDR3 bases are TGTGCCAGCAGCCGCCCCAGCAGGGCTATCTACGAGCAGTACTTC. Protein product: CASSRPSRAIYEQYF.

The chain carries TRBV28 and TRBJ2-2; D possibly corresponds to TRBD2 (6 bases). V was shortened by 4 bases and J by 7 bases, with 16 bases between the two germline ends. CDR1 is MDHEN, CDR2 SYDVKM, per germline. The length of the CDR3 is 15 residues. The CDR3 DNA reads TGTGCCAGCAGTTACCCGGGACTCCTAAGCGGGGAGCTGTTTTTT. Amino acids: CASSYPGLLSGELFF.

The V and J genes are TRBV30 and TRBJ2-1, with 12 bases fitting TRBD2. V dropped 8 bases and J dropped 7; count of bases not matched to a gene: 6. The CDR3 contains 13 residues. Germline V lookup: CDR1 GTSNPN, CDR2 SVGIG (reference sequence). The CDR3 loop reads CAGLAGRANEQFF. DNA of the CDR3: TGTGCCGGACTAGCGGGACGTGCTAATGAGCAGTTCTTC.

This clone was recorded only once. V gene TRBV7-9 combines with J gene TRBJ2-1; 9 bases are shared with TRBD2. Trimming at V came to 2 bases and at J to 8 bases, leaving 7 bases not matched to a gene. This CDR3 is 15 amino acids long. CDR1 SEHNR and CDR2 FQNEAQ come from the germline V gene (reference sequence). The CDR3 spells CASSLNSGSVDEQFF. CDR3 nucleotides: TGTGCCAGCAGCTTAAATAGCGGGAGTGTCGATGAGCAGTTCTTC.

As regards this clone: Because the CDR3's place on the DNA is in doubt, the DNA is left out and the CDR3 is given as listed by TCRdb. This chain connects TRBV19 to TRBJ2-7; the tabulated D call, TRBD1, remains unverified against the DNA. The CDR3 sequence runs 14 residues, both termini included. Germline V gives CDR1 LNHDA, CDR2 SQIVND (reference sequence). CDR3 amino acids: CASTSGQGVYEQYF.

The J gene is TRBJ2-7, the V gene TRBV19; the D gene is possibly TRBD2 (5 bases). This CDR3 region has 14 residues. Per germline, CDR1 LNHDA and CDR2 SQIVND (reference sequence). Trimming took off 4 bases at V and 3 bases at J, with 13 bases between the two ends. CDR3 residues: CASSSPGLLYEQYF. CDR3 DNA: TGTGCCAGTAGTAGCCCAGGACTGCTCTACGAGCAGTACTTC.

For the CDR3, the DNA is TGTGCCTTAAGGGGACAGCAACATTATGGCTACACCTTC. Translated, it gives CALRGQQHYGYTF. This chain uses TRBV7-2 with TRBJ1-2, with 7 bases fitting TRBD1. The ends lost 11 bases at V and 5 bases at J; junction bases unmatched: 11. From germline, CDR1 is SGHTA and CDR2 FQGNSA. The CDR3 sequence is 13 residues long.

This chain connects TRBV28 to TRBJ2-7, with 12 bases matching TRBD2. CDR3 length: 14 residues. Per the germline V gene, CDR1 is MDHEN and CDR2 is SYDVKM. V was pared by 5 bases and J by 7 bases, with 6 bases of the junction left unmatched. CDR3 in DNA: TGTGCCAGCAGTCGACTAGCGGGAGTTGGAGAGCAGTACTTC. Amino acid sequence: CASSRLAGVGEQYF.

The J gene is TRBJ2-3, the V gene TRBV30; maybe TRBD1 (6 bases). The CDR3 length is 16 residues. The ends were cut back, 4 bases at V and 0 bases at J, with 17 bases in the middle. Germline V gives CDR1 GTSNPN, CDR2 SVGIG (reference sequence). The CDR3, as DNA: TGTGCCTGGATTTTACAAATGGGGACAAGCACAGATACGCAGTATTTT. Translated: CAWILQMGTSTDTQYF.

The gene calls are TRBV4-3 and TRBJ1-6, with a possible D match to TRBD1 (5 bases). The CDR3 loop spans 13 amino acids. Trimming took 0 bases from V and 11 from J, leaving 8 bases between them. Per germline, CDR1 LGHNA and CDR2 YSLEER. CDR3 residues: CASSQDGGAPLHF. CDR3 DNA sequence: TGCGCCAGCAGCCAAGATGGGGGGGCACCCCTCCACTTT.